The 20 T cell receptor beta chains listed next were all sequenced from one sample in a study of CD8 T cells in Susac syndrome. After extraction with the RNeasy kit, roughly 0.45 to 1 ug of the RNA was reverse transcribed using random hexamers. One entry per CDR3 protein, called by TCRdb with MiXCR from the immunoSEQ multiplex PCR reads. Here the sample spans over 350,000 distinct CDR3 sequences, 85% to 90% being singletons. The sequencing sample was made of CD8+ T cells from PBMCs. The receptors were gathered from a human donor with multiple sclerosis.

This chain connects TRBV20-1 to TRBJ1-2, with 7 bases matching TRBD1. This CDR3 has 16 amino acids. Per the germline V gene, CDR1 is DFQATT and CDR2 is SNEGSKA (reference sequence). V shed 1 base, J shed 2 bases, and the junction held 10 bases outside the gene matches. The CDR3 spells CSARADREQQNYGYTF. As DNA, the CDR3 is TGCAGTGCTAGAGCCGACAGGGAACAGCAAAACTATGGCTACACCTTC.

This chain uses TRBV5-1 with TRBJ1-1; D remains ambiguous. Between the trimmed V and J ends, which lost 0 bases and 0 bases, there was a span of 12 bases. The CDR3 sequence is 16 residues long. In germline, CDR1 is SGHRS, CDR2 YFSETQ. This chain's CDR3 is CASSLASGRMNTEAFF. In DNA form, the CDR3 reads TGCGCCAGCAGCTTGGCCAGTGGCCGAATGAACACTGAAGCTTTCTTT.

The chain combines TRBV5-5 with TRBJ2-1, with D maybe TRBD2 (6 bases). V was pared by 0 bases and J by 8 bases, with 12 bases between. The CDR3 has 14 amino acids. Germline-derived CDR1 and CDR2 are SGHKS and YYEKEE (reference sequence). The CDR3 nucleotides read TGTGCCAGCAGCTTGGGGTCGGGCGGGGATGAGCAGTTCTTC. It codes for CASSLGSGGDEQFF.

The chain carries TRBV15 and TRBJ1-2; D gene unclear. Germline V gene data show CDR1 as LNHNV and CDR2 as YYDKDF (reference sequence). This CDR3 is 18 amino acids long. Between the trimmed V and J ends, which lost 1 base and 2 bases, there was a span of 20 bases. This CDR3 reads CATSRGTGDISQNYGYTF. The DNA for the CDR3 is TGTGCCACCAGCAGAGGCACCGGGGATATCAGCCAAAACTATGGCTACACCTTC.

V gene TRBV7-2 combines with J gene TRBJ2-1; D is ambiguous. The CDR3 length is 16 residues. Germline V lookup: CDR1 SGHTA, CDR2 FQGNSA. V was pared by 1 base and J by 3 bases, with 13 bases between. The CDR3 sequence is CASSLVGESRYNEQFF. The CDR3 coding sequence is TGTGCCAGCAGCTTAGTGGGCGAGAGTCGCTACAATGAGCAGTTCTTC.

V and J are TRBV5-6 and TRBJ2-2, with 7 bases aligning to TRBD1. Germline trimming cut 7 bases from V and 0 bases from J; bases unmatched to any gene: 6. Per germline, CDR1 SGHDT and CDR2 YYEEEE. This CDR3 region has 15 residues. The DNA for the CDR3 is TGTGCCAGCGAGCAGGGGGTTACGAACACCGGGGAGCTGTTTTTT. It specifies CASEQGVTNTGELFF.

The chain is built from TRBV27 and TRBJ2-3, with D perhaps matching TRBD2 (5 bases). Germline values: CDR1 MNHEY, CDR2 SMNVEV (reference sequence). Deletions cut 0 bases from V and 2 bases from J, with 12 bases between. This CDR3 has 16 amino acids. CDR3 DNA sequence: TGTGCCAGCAGTTTATCGCTAGCCGCCTTCACAGATACGCAGTATTTT. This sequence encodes CASSLSLAAFTDTQYF.

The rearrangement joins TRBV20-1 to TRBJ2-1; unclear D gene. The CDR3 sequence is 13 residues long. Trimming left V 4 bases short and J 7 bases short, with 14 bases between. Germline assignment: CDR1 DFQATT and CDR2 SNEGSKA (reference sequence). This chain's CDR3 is CSAKVSEVNEQFF. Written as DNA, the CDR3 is TGCAGTGCTAAAGTAAGCGAGGTGAATGAGCAGTTCTTC.

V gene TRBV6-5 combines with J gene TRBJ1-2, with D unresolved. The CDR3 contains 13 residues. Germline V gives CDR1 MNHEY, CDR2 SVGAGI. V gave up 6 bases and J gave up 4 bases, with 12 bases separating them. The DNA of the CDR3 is TGTGCCAGCAGGATAAACGTCCTCTATGGCTACACCTTC. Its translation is CASRINVLYGYTF.

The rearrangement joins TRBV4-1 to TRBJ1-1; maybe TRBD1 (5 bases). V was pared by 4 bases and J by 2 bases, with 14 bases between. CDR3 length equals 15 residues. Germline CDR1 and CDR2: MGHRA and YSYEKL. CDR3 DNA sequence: TGCGCCAGCAGCCCCCCCGGGGGGTTCAACACTGAAGCTTTCTTT. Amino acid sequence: CASSPPGGFNTEAFF.

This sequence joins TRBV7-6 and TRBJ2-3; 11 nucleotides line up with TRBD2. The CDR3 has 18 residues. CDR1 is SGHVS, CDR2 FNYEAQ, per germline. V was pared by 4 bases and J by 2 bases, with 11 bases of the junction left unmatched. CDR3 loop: CASSSSGTSGPSTDTQYF. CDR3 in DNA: TGTGCCAGCAGCTCCTCCGGGACTAGCGGACCTTCCACAGATACGCAGTATTTT.

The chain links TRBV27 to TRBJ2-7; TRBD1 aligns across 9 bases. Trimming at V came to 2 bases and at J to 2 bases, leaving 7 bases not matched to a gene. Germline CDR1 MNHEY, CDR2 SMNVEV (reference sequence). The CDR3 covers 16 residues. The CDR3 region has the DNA TGTGCCAGCAGTTTAACGGGACAGGGACCCACCTACGAGCAGTACTTC. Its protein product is CASSLTGQGPTYEQYF.

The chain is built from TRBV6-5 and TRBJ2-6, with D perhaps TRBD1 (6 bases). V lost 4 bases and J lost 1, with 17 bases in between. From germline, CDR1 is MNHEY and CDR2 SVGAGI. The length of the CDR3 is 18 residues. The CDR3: CASSFPTGAGSGANVLTF. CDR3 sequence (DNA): TGTGCCAGCAGTTTCCCGACAGGAGCAGGGTCTGGGGCCAACGTCCTGACTTTC.

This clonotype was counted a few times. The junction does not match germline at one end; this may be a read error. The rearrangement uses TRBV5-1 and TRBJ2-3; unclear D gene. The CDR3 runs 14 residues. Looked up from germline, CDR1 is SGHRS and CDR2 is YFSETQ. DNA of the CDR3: TGTGCCAGCAGCTTGGTTGTGGGCACAGATACGCAGTATTTT. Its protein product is CASSLVVGTDTQYF.

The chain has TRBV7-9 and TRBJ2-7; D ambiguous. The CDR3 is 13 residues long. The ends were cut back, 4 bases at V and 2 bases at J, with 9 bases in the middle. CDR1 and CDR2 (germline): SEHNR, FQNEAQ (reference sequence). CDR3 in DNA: TGTGCCAGCAGCTCCACGGCGACCTACGAGCAGTACTTC. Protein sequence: CASSSTATYEQYF.

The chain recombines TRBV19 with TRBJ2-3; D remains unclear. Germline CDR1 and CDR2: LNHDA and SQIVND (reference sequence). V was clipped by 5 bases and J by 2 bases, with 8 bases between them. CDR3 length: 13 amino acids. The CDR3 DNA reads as TGTGCCAGTAGTGGCGCGTCCACAGATACGCAGTATTTT. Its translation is CASSGASTDTQYF. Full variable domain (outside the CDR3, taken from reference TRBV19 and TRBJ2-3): DGGITQSPKYLFRKEGQNVTLSCEQNLNHDAMYWYRQDPGQGLRLIYYSQIVNDFQKGDIAEGYSVSREKKESFPLTVTSAQKNPTAFYLCASSGASTDTQYFGPGTRLTVL.

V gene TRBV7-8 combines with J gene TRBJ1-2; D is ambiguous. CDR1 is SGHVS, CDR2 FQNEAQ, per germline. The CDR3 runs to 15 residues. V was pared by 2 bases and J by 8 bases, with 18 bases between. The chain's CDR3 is CASSLSPEWEGGYTF. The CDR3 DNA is TGTGCCAGCAGCTTATCCCCGGAGTGGGAGGGCGGCTACACCTTC.

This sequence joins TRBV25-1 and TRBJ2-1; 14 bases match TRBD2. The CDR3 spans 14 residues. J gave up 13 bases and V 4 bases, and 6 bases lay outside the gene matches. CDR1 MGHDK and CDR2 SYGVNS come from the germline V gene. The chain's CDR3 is CASSAGTSGSPQFF. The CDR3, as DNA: TGTGCCAGCAGTGCCGGGACTAGCGGGAGCCCACAGTTCTTC.

As DNA, the CDR3 is TGTGCCACCATCCAGACGGCCAACGTGGGGCGGTTGAGCTACACCTTC. The encoded protein is CATIQTANVGRLSYTF. The chain joins TRBV5-6 to TRBJ1-2; D might be TRBD1 (5 bases). Looked up from germline, CDR1 is SGHDT and CDR2 is YYEEEE. Trimming took off 9 bases at V and 9 bases at J, with 30 bases between the two ends. This CDR3 region has 16 residues.

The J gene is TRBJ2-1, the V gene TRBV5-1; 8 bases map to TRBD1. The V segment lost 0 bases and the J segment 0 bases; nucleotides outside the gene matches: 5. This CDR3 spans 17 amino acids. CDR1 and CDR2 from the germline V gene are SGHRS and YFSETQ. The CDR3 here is CASSLGTGPSSYNEQFF. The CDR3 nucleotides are TGCGCCAGCAGCTTGGGGACAGGGCCTTCCTCCTACAATGAGCAGTTCTTC.